These 32 T cell receptor beta chains share one sample of origin, sequenced in a study of blood T cell repertoires in COVID-19. This table comes from immunoSEQ multiplex PCR, and its TCRdb copy is limited to in-frame clones, with some not included. This sample yields approximately 210,000 clones, of which roughly 83% are seen a single time; 2% to 3% belongs to the top ten. The specimen was peripheral blood. The receptors originated from a woman between 65 and 79 years old with active or convalescent COVID-19.

This chain links TRBV5-6 with TRBJ2-1, with 12 bases that match TRBD2. V dropped 6 bases and J dropped 7; count of bases not matched to a gene: 17. The CDR3 contains 18 residues. Germline V lookup: CDR1 SGHDT, CDR2 YYEEEE. The CDR3 sequence is CASKPETSGSIGRNEQFF. CDR3 sequence (DNA): TGTGCCAGCAAACCGGAGACTAGCGGGAGTATTGGACGGAATGAGCAGTTCTTC.

This chain connects TRBV27 to TRBJ1-6, with D possibly TRBD1 on 6 matching bases. This CDR3 contains 13 residues. V lost 6 bases, J lost 5 bases, and 8 bases lay in between. Looked up from germline, CDR1 is MNHEY and CDR2 is SMNVEV (reference sequence). The CDR3 spells CASRTGDNSPLHF. The CDR3 DNA reads TGTGCCAGCAGGACAGGAGATAATTCACCCCTCCACTTT.

This chain links TRBV7-9 with TRBJ1-2; no definite D call. The germline V gene encodes CDR1 SEHNR and CDR2 FQNEAQ (reference sequence). This CDR3 comprises 14 residues. Trimming left V 1 base short and J 7 bases short, with 13 bases between. The CDR3: CASSLGAEGGGYTF. The CDR3 DNA follows: TGTGCCAGCAGCTTAGGGGCCGAGGGTGGTGGCTACACCTTC.

Comments on this clone: Distinct nucleotide sequences in the sample also encode this CDR3. The rearrangement uses TRBV10-3 and TRBJ2-5; 9 nucleotides align to TRBD2. The CDR3 runs 15 residues. CDR1 ENHRY and CDR2 SYGVKD come from the germline V gene. V trimming: 0 bases; J trimming: 5 bases; junction bases outside the gene matches: 4. This chain's CDR3 is CAISESSGSRETQYF. In DNA, the CDR3 is TGTGCCATCAGTGAGTCTAGCGGGAGTAGGGAGACCCAGTACTTC.

The chain employs TRBV6-6 and TRBJ2-3; D may be TRBD2 (6 bases). This CDR3 comprises 13 residues. V was trimmed by 5 bases and J by 6 bases, leaving 12 bases between them. Germline lookup yields CDR1 MNHNY and CDR2 SVGAGI (reference sequence). CDR3 loop: CASSRESWDTQYF. The CDR3 coding sequence is TGTGCCAGCAGTCGGGAGTCGTGGGATACGCAGTATTTT.

This rearrangement joins TRBV6-5 to TRBJ2-3, with 7 bases aligning to TRBD1. The CDR3 sequence is 15 residues long. V was clipped by 2 bases and J by 0 bases; unmatched bases: 2. Per germline, CDR1 MNHEY and CDR2 SVGAGI. In DNA form, the CDR3 reads TGTGCCAGCAGTTACGCAGGGGGTAGCACAGATACGCAGTATTTT. Protein sequence: CASSYAGGSTDTQYF.

The chain joins TRBV28 to TRBJ2-2, with 12 bases that match TRBD1. Germline CDR1 reads MDHEN; CDR2 reads SYDVKM. The CDR3 is made up of 16 amino acids. V shed 8 bases and J 4 bases; nucleotides not matched to a gene: 8. The CDR3 loop reads CASRDRGPRGTGELFF. The CDR3 nucleotides are TGTGCCAGCCGGGACAGGGGGCCGCGGGGCACCGGGGAGCTGTTTTTT.

The chain is built from TRBV5-1 and TRBJ1-3; 7 positions agree with TRBD1. Germline V lookup: CDR1 SGHRS, CDR2 YFSETQ. This CDR3 comprises 16 residues. The V segment lost 3 bases and the J segment 4 bases; nucleotides outside the gene matches: 10. CDR3 bases: TGCGCCAGCAGCTGGGGACAGCTTCAACGGGGAAACACCATATATTTT. Protein product: CASSWGQLQRGNTIYF.

The chain has TRBV6-5 and TRBJ1-1, with 9 bases fitting TRBD1. Germline values: CDR1 MNHEY, CDR2 SVGAGI. The V gene end was trimmed by 3 bases and the J gene end by 2 bases; junction bases not matched to a gene: 4. The CDR3 covers 15 residues. CDR3 amino acids: CASSYQQGANTEAFF. CDR3 sequence (DNA): TGTGCCAGCAGTTATCAACAGGGGGCTAACACTGAAGCTTTCTTT.

This clone was seen a handful of times. This sequence joins TRBV10-1 and TRBJ2-1; 9 bases map to TRBD1. After removal of 3 bases from V and 10 bases from J, the junction contained 10 bases not matched to a gene. Per germline, CDR1 WNHNN and CDR2 SYGVQD (reference sequence). CDR3 length equals 15 residues. The CDR3 coding sequence is TGCGCCAGCAGTGACCGACGACAGGGGGTTCGGGAGCAGTTCTTC. Residues: CASSDRRQGVREQFF.

In its sample, this clone was seen many times. The V call is TRBV7-6, the J call TRBJ2-7; 10 bases agree with TRBD1. From germline, CDR1 is SGHVS and CDR2 FNYEAQ. The J segment lost 4 bases and the V segment lost 1 base, leaving 4 bases of the junction unmatched. The CDR3 covers 15 residues. The CDR3 DNA is TGTGCCAGCAGCTTAGACCCGGGACAGGGGTACGAGCAGTACTTC. This sequence encodes CASSLDPGQGYEQYF.

V gene TRBV7-8 combines with J gene TRBJ2-2, with 7 bases aligning to TRBD1. This CDR3 contains 16 residues. With 5 bases clipped from V and 3 bases from J, the junction kept 9 bases outside the gene matches. Germline lookup yields CDR1 SGHVS and CDR2 FQNEAQ. CDR3 sequence: CASSGRGQSYTGELFF. CDR3 DNA sequence: TGTGCCAGCAGCGGTAGGGGGCAATCATACACCGGGGAGCTGTTTTTT.

The gene calls are TRBV24-1 and TRBJ2-3; D is unresolved. The germline V and J ends were trimmed by 3 bases and 1 base, with 10 bases remaining between them. This CDR3 region has 15 residues. Germline CDR1 is KGHDR and CDR2 is SFDVKD. CDR3: CATSDTGDRTDTQYF. CDR3 DNA: TGTGCCACCAGTGATACCGGAGACCGCACAGATACGCAGTATTTT.

This chain links TRBV12-3 or TRBV12-4 with TRBJ1-2; D gene ambiguous. V lost 5 bases and J 1 base, leaving 8 bases between the germline ends. The CDR3 totals 13 residues. This chain's CDR3 is CASSLQFNYGYTF. The CDR3 DNA follows: TGTGCCAGCAGTCTTCAGTTTAACTATGGCTACACCTTC.

This clone was picked up a small number of times. This CDR3 reads CASSIPTGGRGYEQYF. CDR3 in DNA: TGTGCCAGCAGTATCCCGACAGGGGGCAGAGGCTACGAGCAGTACTTC. This rearrangement joins TRBV28 to TRBJ2-7, with 10 bases matching TRBD1. The CDR3 totals 16 residues. With 5 bases clipped from V and 3 bases from J, the junction kept 10 bases outside the gene matches. CDR1 is MDHEN and CDR2 is SYDVKM in the germline V gene.

This clone occurred once. This chain connects TRBV6-5 to TRBJ1-1, with unresolved D. Trimming stripped 4 bases from V and 0 bases from J, with 6 bases between. The CDR3 is made up of 13 amino acids. Germline assignment: CDR1 MNHEY and CDR2 SVGAGI. The CDR3, as DNA: TGTGCCAGCAGTTTAGAGCTGAACACTGAAGCTTTCTTT. As protein: CASSLELNTEAFF.

V gene TRBV20-1 combines with J gene TRBJ2-3, with 8 bases matching TRBD1. The CDR3 has 16 amino acids. Germline V gene sequence: CDR1 DFQATT, CDR2 SNEGSKA (reference sequence). Trimming cost V 6 bases and J 1 base; bases outside gene matches: 12. The CDR3 nucleotides read TGCAGTGCGAGTACTCCTTCCAGGGGGCGCACAGATACGCAGTATTTT. Amino acid sequence: CSASTPSRGRTDTQYF.

This sequence joins TRBV21-1 and TRBJ2-1; no check of the table's D call, TRBD1, against the DNA was made. TRBV21-1 is a pseudogene segment. The length of the CDR3 is 17 residues. The CDR3 nucleotides are TGTGCCAGCAGCAAAACCCCCGGGACAGGGACCTACAATGAGCAGTTCTTC. Its protein product is CASSKTPGTGTYNEQFF.

This clone was seen once. This chain joins TRBV4-2 and TRBJ2-7; 10 nucleotides agree with TRBD2. V dropped 3 bases and J dropped 6; count of bases not matched to a gene: 8. The CDR3 contains 15 residues. The V gene's germline CDR1 is LGHNA and CDR2 YNFKEQ. The CDR3, as DNA: TGTGCCAGCAGCCACCTCGGGACTAGCGTGAGCGAGCAGTACTTC. Translation: CASSHLGTSVSEQYF.

This clone was picked up a small number of times. J is TRBJ2-1 and V is TRBV7-2; TRBD2 agrees at 8 bases. This CDR3 is built from 16 residues. The ends lost 4 bases at V and 3 bases at J; junction bases unmatched: 8. Germline-derived CDR1 and CDR2 are SGHTA and FQGNSA. This CDR3 reads CASSYWAGGSYNEQFF. As DNA, the CDR3 is TGTGCCAGCAGCTACTGGGCGGGGGGTAGCTACAATGAGCAGTTCTTC.

The V call is TRBV20-1, the J call TRBJ1-2; D remains unclear. This CDR3 contains 11 residues. Germline CDR1 and CDR2: DFQATT and SNEGSKA (reference sequence). Trimming took off 1 base at V and 4 bases at J, with 4 bases between the two ends. The CDR3 DNA follows: TGCAGTGCTAGAGTCGTCTATGGCTACACCTTC. Residues: CSARVVYGYTF.

This clone was detected only once. Distinct nucleotide sequences in the sample also encode this CDR3. The chain recombines TRBV6-5 with TRBJ1-2; 7 nucleotides align to TRBD1. Trimming at V came to 0 bases and at J to 0 bases, leaving 1 base not matched to a gene. Per the germline V gene, CDR1 is MNHEY and CDR2 is SVGAGI. The CDR3 contains 15 residues. CDR3 region: CASSYSTGSNYGYTF. As DNA, the CDR3 is TGTGCCAGCAGTTACTCGACAGGGTCTAACTATGGCTACACCTTC.

The chain has TRBV7-2 and TRBJ2-1; a weak D match, TRBD1 (7 bases). This CDR3 has 13 amino acids. Germline lookup yields CDR1 SGHTA and CDR2 FQGNSA. Trimming stripped 2 bases from V and 10 bases from J, with 12 bases between. The CDR3 is CASSLSPGGEQFF. CDR3 DNA sequence: TGTGCCAGCAGCTTATCACCAGGGGGGGAGCAGTTCTTC.

This rearrangement joins TRBV30 to TRBJ1-2; D is uncertain. CDR3 length: 12 residues. Germline loops: CDR1 GTSNPN, CDR2 SVGIG (reference sequence). V dropped 0 bases and J dropped 4 bases, with 6 bases sitting between them. The CDR3, as DNA: TGTGCCTGGAGTGTAACGAGCTATGGCTACACCTTC. It yields the protein CAWSVTSYGYTF.

The chain employs TRBV5-4 and TRBJ1-5; D is unclear. CDR3 length: 15 amino acids. V was clipped by 0 bases and J by 5 bases, with 12 bases between them. Germline V CDR1 and CDR2: SGHNT, YYREEE (reference sequence). The CDR3 here is CASSLGGSGDQPQHF. The CDR3 DNA follows: TGTGCCAGCAGCTTGGGAGGGTCTGGGGATCAGCCCCAGCATTTT.

The chain links TRBV6-1 to TRBJ2-5, with 7 bases that match TRBD1. The germline gives CDR1 MNHNS, CDR2 SASEGT. The CDR3 loop spans 15 amino acids. V shed 8 bases, J shed 4 bases, and the junction held 13 bases outside the gene matches. The CDR3 sequence: CASLGRGYSGETQYF. The CDR3 DNA reads as TGTGCCAGCCTGGGCAGGGGGTACTCTGGAGAGACCCAGTACTTC.

This chain connects TRBV28 to TRBJ2-2; TRBD2 matches 8 bases. From germline, CDR1 is MDHEN and CDR2 SYDVKM. Germline trimming cut 10 bases from V and 7 bases from J; bases unmatched to any gene: 11. The CDR3 has 14 amino acids. CDR3 DNA sequence: TGTGCCACCACTAAGGGGACTAGAAGCGGGGAGCTGTTTTTT. This translates into CATTKGTRSGELFF.

The J gene is TRBJ2-5, the V gene TRBV6-5, with TRBD2 matching over 9 bases. This CDR3 is 12 amino acids long. The germline CDR1 and CDR2 sequences are MNHEY and SVGAGI. The ends lost 9 bases at V and 3 bases at J; junction bases unmatched: 2. CDR3 protein: CASRLAEETQYF. In nucleotides, the CDR3 is TGTGCCAGTAGACTAGCGGAAGAGACCCAGTACTTC.

This clone was seen more than once but under ten times. CDR3 sequence reads: CASSLGRLETQYF. The CDR3 DNA follows: TGCGCCAGCAGCTTGGGCCGGTTGGAGACCCAGTACTTC. The chain employs TRBV5-1 and TRBJ2-5; D is uncertain. This CDR3 region has 13 residues. V lost 0 bases and J 5 bases, leaving 8 bases between the germline ends. CDR1 is SGHRS and CDR2 is YFSETQ in the germline V gene.

The gene calls are TRBV2 and TRBJ2-7; 8 bases align to TRBD1. From germline, CDR1 is SNHLY and CDR2 FYNNEI. V lost 8 bases and J lost 5; bases outside the gene matches: 11. The CDR3 has 14 amino acids. CDR3 in amino acids: CASGGRGPVDEQYF. The CDR3 nucleotides read TGTGCCAGCGGTGGCAGGGGGCCTGTCGACGAGCAGTACTTC.

This chain uses TRBV5-1 with TRBJ2-2; weak D call: TRBD1 (5 bases). The CDR3 consists of 16 residues. The germline V and J ends were trimmed by 0 bases and 1 base, with 10 bases remaining between them. Germline V gene data show CDR1 as SGHRS and CDR2 as YFSETQ. The CDR3 nucleotides read TGCGCCAGCAGCTTGGATCCAGGGCGGAACACCGGGGAGCTGTTTTTT. Its protein is CASSLDPGRNTGELFF.

The chain carries TRBV9 and TRBJ2-5; 9 bases are a match to TRBD2. The V segment lost 0 bases and the J segment 6 bases; nucleotides outside the gene matches: 12. Looked up from germline, CDR1 is SGDLS and CDR2 is YYNGEE. This CDR3 comprises 17 residues. For the CDR3, the DNA is TGTGCCAGCAGCGTAGCTTCTAGCGGGACACTCGGGCAGACCCAGTACTTC. It specifies CASSVASSGTLGQTQYF. Full variable domain (outside the CDR3, taken from reference TRBV9 and TRBJ2-5): DSGVTQTPKHLITATGQRVTLRCSPRSGDLSVYWYQQSLDQGLQFLIQYYNGEERAKGNILERFSAQQFPDLHSELNLSSLELGDSALYFCASSVASSGTLGQTQYFGPGTRLLVL.